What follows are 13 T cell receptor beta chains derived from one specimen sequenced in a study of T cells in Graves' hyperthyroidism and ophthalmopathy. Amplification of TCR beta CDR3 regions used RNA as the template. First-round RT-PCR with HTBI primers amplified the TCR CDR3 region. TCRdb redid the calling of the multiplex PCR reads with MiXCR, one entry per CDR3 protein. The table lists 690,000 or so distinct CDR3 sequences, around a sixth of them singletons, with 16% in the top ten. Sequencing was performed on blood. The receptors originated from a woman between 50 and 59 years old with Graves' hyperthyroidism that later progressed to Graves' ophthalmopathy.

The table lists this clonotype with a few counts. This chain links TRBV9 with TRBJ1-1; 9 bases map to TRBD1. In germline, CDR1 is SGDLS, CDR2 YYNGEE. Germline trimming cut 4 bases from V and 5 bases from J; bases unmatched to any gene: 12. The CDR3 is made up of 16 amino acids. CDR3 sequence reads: CASSTLPGQGRTEAFF. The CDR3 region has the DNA TGTGCCAGCAGCACACTCCCGGGACAGGGTCGGACTGAAGCTTTCTTT.

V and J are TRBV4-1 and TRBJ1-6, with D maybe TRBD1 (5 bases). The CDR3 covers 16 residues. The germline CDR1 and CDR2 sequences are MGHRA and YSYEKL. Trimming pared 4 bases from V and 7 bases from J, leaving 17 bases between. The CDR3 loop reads CASSPSGAGRNSPLHF. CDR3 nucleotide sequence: TGCGCCAGCAGCCCGTCTGGGGCAGGCAGAAATTCACCCCTCCACTTT.

The CDR3, as DNA: TGTGCCAGTAGTACCACAGGGGGGGTCTACGAGCAGTACTTC. This sequence encodes CASSTTGGVYEQYF. This chain links TRBV19 with TRBJ2-7, with a possible D match to TRBD1 (8 bases). The CDR3 spans 14 residues. Germline CDR1 LNHDA, CDR2 SQIVND (reference sequence). Trimming stripped 4 bases from V and 3 bases from J, with 13 bases between.

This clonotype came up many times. CDR3: CASSLVLASDTQYF. DNA for the CDR3: TGCGCCAGCAGCTTGGTTCTAGCGTCAGATACGCAGTATTTT. This rearrangement joins TRBV5-1 to TRBJ2-3; weak D call: TRBD2 (6 bases). The CDR3 is made up of 14 amino acids. Germline assignment: CDR1 SGHRS and CDR2 YFSETQ. Trimming cost V 0 bases and J 4 bases, with 9 bases left between them.

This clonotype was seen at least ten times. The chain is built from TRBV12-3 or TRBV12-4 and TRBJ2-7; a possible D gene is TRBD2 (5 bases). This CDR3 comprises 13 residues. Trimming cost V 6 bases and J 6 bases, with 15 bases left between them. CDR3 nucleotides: TGTGCCAGCAGCTCTACTAGGCTAGGCGAGCAGTACTTC. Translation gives CASSSTRLGEQYF.

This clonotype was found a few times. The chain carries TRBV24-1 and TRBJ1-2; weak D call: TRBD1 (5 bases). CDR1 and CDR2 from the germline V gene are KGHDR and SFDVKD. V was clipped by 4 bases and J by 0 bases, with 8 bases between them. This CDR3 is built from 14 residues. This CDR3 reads CATSDRGANYGYTF. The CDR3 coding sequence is TGTGCCACCAGTGACCGGGGGGCTAACTATGGCTACACCTTC.

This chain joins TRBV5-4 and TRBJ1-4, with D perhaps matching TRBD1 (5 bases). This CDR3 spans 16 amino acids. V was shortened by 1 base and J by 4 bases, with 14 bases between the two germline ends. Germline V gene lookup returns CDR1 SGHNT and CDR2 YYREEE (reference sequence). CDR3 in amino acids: CASSLPGPGLNEKLFF. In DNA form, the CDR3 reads TGTGCCAGCAGCTTGCCCGGCCCGGGACTTAATGAAAAACTGTTTTTT.

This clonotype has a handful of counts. The CDR3 spells CASSYMHMTYNEQFF. As DNA, the CDR3 is TGTGCCAGCAGTTACATGCATATGACTTACAATGAGCAGTTCTTC. The rearrangement links TRBV6-6 to TRBJ2-1; D is uncertain. The CDR3 consists of 15 residues. The germline V gene has CDR1 MNHNY and CDR2 SVGAGI (reference sequence). V lost 2 bases, J lost 4 bases, and 12 bases lay in between.

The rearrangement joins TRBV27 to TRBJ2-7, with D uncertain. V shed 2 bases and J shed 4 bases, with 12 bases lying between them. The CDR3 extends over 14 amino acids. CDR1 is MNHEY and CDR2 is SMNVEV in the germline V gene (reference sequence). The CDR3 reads CASSLGQERYEQYF. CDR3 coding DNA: TGTGCCAGCAGTTTAGGGCAGGAAAGATACGAGCAGTACTTC.

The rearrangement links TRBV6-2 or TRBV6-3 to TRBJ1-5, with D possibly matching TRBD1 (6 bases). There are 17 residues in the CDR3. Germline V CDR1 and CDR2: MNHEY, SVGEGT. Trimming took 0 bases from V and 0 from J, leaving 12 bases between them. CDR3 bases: TGTGCCAGCAGTTACTCTGGACAGACGAATAGCAATCAGCCCCAGCATTTT. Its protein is CASSYSGQTNSNQPQHF.

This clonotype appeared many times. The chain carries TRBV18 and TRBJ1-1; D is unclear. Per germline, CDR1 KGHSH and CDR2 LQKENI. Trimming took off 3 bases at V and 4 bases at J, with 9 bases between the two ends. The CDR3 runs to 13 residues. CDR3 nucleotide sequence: TGTGCCAGCTCACCCTCCGGGCCCACTGAAGCTTTCTTT. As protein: CASSPSGPTEAFF.

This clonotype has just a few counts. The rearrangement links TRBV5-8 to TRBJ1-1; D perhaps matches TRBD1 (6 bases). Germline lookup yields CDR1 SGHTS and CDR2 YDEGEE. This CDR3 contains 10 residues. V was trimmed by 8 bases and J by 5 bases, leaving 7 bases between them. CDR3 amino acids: CARQGTEAFF. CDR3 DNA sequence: TGTGCCAGACAGGGTACTGAAGCTTTCTTT. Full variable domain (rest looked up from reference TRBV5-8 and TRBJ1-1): EAGVTQSPTHLIKTRGQQATLRCSPISGHTSVYWYQQALGLGLQFLLWYDEGEERNRGNFPPRFSGRQFPNYSSELNVNALELEDSALYLCARQGTEAFFGQGTRLTVV.

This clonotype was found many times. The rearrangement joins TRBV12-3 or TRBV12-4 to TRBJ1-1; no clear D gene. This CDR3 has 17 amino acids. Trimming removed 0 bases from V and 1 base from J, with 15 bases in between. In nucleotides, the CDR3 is TGTGCCAGCAGTTTAGCGCACCTCGACATCCAGAACACTGAAGCTTTCTTT. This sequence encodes CASSLAHLDIQNTEAFF.